This T cell receptor beta chain is from a study of type 1 regulatory T cells. The study's findings and limits: Compared with non-Tr1 cells, Tr1 cells showed a narrower TCR repertoire.

The germline gives CDR1 DFQATT, CDR2 SNEGSKA (reference sequence). The CDR3 sequence is 15 residues long. J was trimmed by 4 bases and V by 2 bases; bases with no gene match: 9. TCRdb passed the reads through MiXCR, listing each CDR3 protein once. Here the sample spans tens of thousands of distinct CDR3 sequences, around 20% being singletons. This clonotype was counted only a few times. Its specificity is unknown. Sequencing input: cultured type 1 regulatory T (Tr1) cells, either the whole culture or a sorted fraction (not recorded which). The J gene is TRBJ2-5, the V gene TRBV20-1, with TRBD2 identical over 8 bases. This receptor was obtained from a human donor in good health. The CDR3 DNA reads TGCAGTGCTAGACCCGGGACTAGAAGTCGAGAGACCCAGTACTTC. Amino acids: CSARPGTRSRETQYF.